Below, 29 T cell receptor beta chains from the same sample are listed, as sequenced in a study of blood T cell repertoires in COVID-19. Some clones are missing from TCRdb's copy, which holds only in-frame ones; the method was immunoSEQ multiplex PCR. In the table there are some 85,000 clones, about 80% of which are singletons. Sample: peripheral blood. These receptors all stem from an elderly woman with acute or convalescent COVID-19.

This chain uses TRBV2 with TRBJ1-6; no clear D. The V end was cut by 3 bases, the J end by 5 bases, with 8 bases between. This CDR3 contains 14 residues. Germline V gives CDR1 SNHLY, CDR2 FYNNEI. CDR3 protein: CASSDRTHNSPLHF. CDR3 in DNA: TGTGCCAGCAGTGACAGGACTCATAATTCACCCCTCCACTTT.

The chain has TRBV27 and TRBJ2-7, with 8 bases identical to TRBD1. With V trimmed by 3 bases and J by 1 base, 8 bases remained unmatched. The CDR3 sequence is 16 residues long. Looked up from germline, CDR1 is MNHEY and CDR2 is SMNVEV (reference sequence). The CDR3 spells CASSLQGTGVSYEQYF. Written as DNA, the CDR3 is TGTGCCAGCAGTTTGCAGGGGACAGGCGTATCCTACGAGCAGTACTTC.

This clone has only one observation. The J gene is TRBJ2-5, the V gene TRBV9; possible D gene TRBD1, 7 bases. CDR1 and CDR2 from the germline V gene are SGDLS and YYNGEE. This CDR3 spans 15 amino acids. Trimming pared 2 bases from V and 2 bases from J, leaving 13 bases between. CDR3 in DNA: TGTGCCAGCAGCGTCGCGGGACAGCCGCAAGAGACCCAGTACTTC. Protein: CASSVAGQPQETQYF.

The chain couples TRBV15 to TRBJ2-2; 7 nucleotides line up with TRBD2. The CDR3 covers 16 residues. Looked up from germline, CDR1 is LNHNV and CDR2 is YYDKDF (reference sequence). V lost 0 bases and J lost 3; bases outside the gene matches: 4. For the CDR3, the DNA is TGTGCCACCAGCAGAGATCGGGGAGGGGACACCGGGGAGCTGTTTTTT. Translating it yields CATSRDRGGDTGELFF.

The chain links TRBV7-9 to TRBJ2-3, with 8 bases fitting TRBD2. The CDR3 covers 15 residues. Losses at the gene ends were 4 bases for V and 2 bases for J; bases not matched to a gene: 5. Germline V gene sequence: CDR1 SEHNR, CDR2 FQNEAQ (reference sequence). CDR3 nucleotides: TGTGCCAGCAGCTCCAGCGGGGGCTACACAGATACGCAGTATTTT. Amino acids: CASSSSGGYTDTQYF.

This clone was seen only a few times. The chain recombines TRBV15 with TRBJ1-6, with unresolved D. The CDR3 sequence is 14 residues long. Trimming stripped 9 bases from V and 0 bases from J, with 9 bases between. CDR1 and CDR2 from the germline V gene are LNHNV and YYDKDF (reference sequence). CDR3: CATSGFSYNSPLHF. In DNA, the CDR3 is TGTGCCACTTCGGGATTCTCCTATAATTCACCCCTCCACTTT.

The chain joins TRBV2 to TRBJ1-6; 7 bases map to TRBD1. V gave up 3 bases and J gave up 0 bases; unmatched junction bases: 2. This CDR3 has 16 residues. The germline CDR1 and CDR2 sequences are SNHLY and FYNNEI. The CDR3 bases are TGTGCCAGCAGTGACCGACAGGGCTCCTATAATTCACCCCTCCACTTT. Translated: CASSDRQGSYNSPLHF.

This clone has only a few counts. This CDR3 is CASSPGTPSYNEQFF. CDR3 bases: TGCGCCAGCAGCCCCGGGACACCTTCTTACAATGAGCAGTTCTTC. The genes are TRBV10-2 and TRBJ2-1; D might be TRBD1 (6 bases). The V gene lost 6 bases and the J gene lost 4 bases, with 16 bases spanning the gap. Germline V CDR1 and CDR2: WSHSY, SAAADI. There are 15 residues in the CDR3.

This clone was observed a single time. The chain employs TRBV5-4 and TRBJ2-2, with 7 bases matching TRBD1. In germline, CDR1 is SGHNT, CDR2 YYREEE (reference sequence). Trimming removed 4 bases from V and 4 bases from J; junction bases left unmatched: 10. There are 16 residues in the CDR3. The CDR3 reads CASSLPGQSSTGELFF. CDR3 bases: TGTGCCAGCAGCCTGCCGGGACAGTCGAGCACCGGGGAGCTGTTTTTT. Variable domain in full (rest from reference TRBV5-4 and TRBJ2-2): ETGVTQSPTHLIKTRGQQVTLRCSSQSGHNTVSWYQQALGQGPQFIFQYYREEENGRGNFPPRFSGLQFPNYSSELNVNALELDDSALYLCASSLPGQSSTGELFFGEGSRLTVL.

This clone showed up just a few times. The gene calls are TRBV7-7 and TRBJ1-6, with a possible D match to TRBD1 (5 bases). Looked up from germline, CDR1 is SSHAT and CDR2 is FNYEAQ (reference sequence). The CDR3 contains 16 residues. The V and J ends lost 4 bases and 7 bases respectively, with 17 bases between them. The CDR3 DNA reads TGTGCCAGCAGCTCATCGCCATGGGGGGGGAATTCACCCCTCCACTTT. It yields the protein CASSSSPWGGNSPLHF.

This clone turned up a few times. V usage is TRBV18 and J usage is TRBJ2-1, with D possibly TRBD2 on 6 matching bases. CDR3 length equals 13 residues. Trimming stripped 3 bases from V and 4 bases from J, with 7 bases between. Germline assignment: CDR1 KGHSH and CDR2 LQKENI. The CDR3 region is CASSPGTYNEQFF. CDR3 sequence (DNA): TGTGCCAGCTCACCTGGGACTTACAATGAGCAGTTCTTC.

The chain employs TRBV7-2 and TRBJ2-1; D is possibly TRBD2 (7 bases). Looked up from germline, CDR1 is SGHTA and CDR2 is FQGNSA. The CDR3 loop spans 13 amino acids. Trimming left V 6 bases short and J 6 bases short, with 12 bases between. The chain's CDR3 is CASRLGGGNEQFF. CDR3 nucleotides: TGTGCCAGCAGACTAGGGGGGGGCAATGAGCAGTTCTTC.

The chain couples TRBV19 to TRBJ1-2, with 9 bases aligning to TRBD1. The CDR3 runs 17 residues. The ends lost 6 bases at V and 4 bases at J; junction bases unmatched: 15. The germline V gene encodes CDR1 LNHDA and CDR2 SQIVND (reference sequence). The CDR3 reads CASRNNRGRGPLYGYTF. CDR3 nucleotides: TGTGCCAGTAGGAATAACAGGGGGCGCGGTCCCCTCTATGGCTACACCTTC.

The chain has TRBV7-6 and TRBJ1-2; 8 positions agree with TRBD1. This CDR3 has 14 amino acids. V trimming: 1 base; J trimming: 2 bases; junction bases outside the gene matches: 0. Germline lookup yields CDR1 SGHVS and CDR2 FNYEAQ. CDR3 residues: CASSLGQGNYGYTF. In nucleotides, the CDR3 is TGTGCCAGCAGCTTAGGACAGGGGAACTATGGCTACACCTTC.

The rearrangement links TRBV7-8 to TRBJ1-1; 7 bases align to TRBD1. This CDR3 comprises 16 residues. The junction had 10 bases not matched to a gene; V was cut back by 4 bases and J by 2 bases. Germline V gene data show CDR1 as SGHVS and CDR2 as FQNEAQ. The CDR3 loop reads CASSSRGGQPNTEAFF. In DNA form, the CDR3 reads TGTGCCAGCAGCTCCCGGGGGGGACAGCCCAACACTGAAGCTTTCTTT.

This clone was counted once. Here the CDR3 reads CARSSQGDGTEAFF. The CDR3 bases are TGTGCCAGAAGCTCCCAGGGGGATGGGACTGAAGCTTTCTTT. The chain uses TRBV5-3 and TRBJ1-1, with 7 bases that match TRBD1. TRBV5-3 is assigned to the ORF class and has an uncertain function. The CDR3 is 14 amino acids. V shed 3 bases, J shed 5 bases, and the junction held 7 bases outside the gene matches.

The rearrangement joins TRBV9 to TRBJ2-3; the match to TRBD1 covers 8 bases. CDR1 and CDR2 from the germline V gene are SGDLS and YYNGEE. Unmatched junction bases numbered 0, after V lost 0 bases and J lost 3 bases. The CDR3 length is 14 residues. CDR3 nucleotides: TGTGCCAGCAGCGTAGGACAGGGGACAGATACGCAGTATTTT. Amino acid sequence: CASSVGQGTDTQYF. Combining the CDR3 with reference TRBV9 and TRBJ2-3 gives the whole variable domain DSGVTQTPKHLITATGQRVTLRCSPRSGDLSVYWYQQSLDQGLQFLIQYYNGEERAKGNILERFSAQQFPDLHSELNLSSLELGDSALYFCASSVGQGTDTQYFGPGTRLTVL.

The chain joins TRBV11-3 to TRBJ2-1; 11 bases match TRBD2. J lost 7 bases, V lost 4 bases, and 12 bases had no gene match. Germline V CDR1 and CDR2: SGHNT, YENEEA. This CDR3 contains 17 residues. The CDR3 here is CASSSDPLAGGRNEQFF. Here the CDR3 DNA reads TGTGCCAGCAGCTCCGACCCCCTAGCGGGGGGCAGGAATGAGCAGTTCTTC.

The chain employs TRBV2 and TRBJ1-6; D gene ambiguous. Trimming took off 2 bases at V and 7 bases at J, with 15 bases between the two ends. This CDR3 region has 16 residues. In germline, CDR1 is SNHLY, CDR2 FYNNEI. CDR3 coding DNA: TGTGCCAGCAGTGAAAGGGTCCGCGGAGGCAATTCACCCCTCCACTTT. This translates into CASSERVRGGNSPLHF.

This clone showed up just a few times. This rearrangement joins TRBV18 to TRBJ1-1, with 7 bases fitting TRBD1. This CDR3 region has 14 residues. CDR1 is KGHSH, CDR2 LQKENI, per germline. V was clipped by 8 bases and J by 4 bases; unmatched bases: 10. CDR3 DNA: TGTGCCAGCACGACTCAGGGGGAGAGCACTGAAGCTTTCTTT. Translation: CASTTQGESTEAFF. Full variable domain (remainder filled in from reference TRBV18 and TRBJ1-1): NAGVMQNPRHLVRRRGQEARLRCSPMKGHSHVYWYRQLPEEGLKFMVYLQKENIIDESGMPKERFSAEFPKEGPSILRIQQVVRGDSAAYFCASTTQGESTEAFFGQGTRLTVV.

The chain combines TRBV5-1 with TRBJ1-1, with TRBD1 matching over 7 bases. CDR3 length: 15 amino acids. V was clipped by 0 bases and J by 5 bases; unmatched bases: 7. The germline gives CDR1 SGHRS, CDR2 YFSETQ. This CDR3 is CASSLAGQGVTEAFF. CDR3 in DNA: TGCGCCAGCAGCTTGGCGGGGCAGGGGGTTACTGAAGCTTTCTTT.

The chain has TRBV3-1 (or the pseudogene TRBV3-2) and TRBJ2-7, with TRBD1 as a possible D gene (5 bases). Trimming took 0 bases from V and 6 from J, leaving 12 bases between them. This CDR3 has 14 amino acids. Germline loops: CDR1 LGHDT, CDR2 YNNKEL (reference sequence). CDR3 sequence reads: CASSQDWGQSEQYF. In nucleotides, the CDR3 is TGTGCCAGCAGCCAAGATTGGGGCCAGAGCGAGCAGTACTTC.

V is TRBV7-8 and J is TRBJ1-5; TRBD1 agrees at 8 bases. V dropped 5 bases and J dropped 2; count of bases not matched to a gene: 5. Per germline, CDR1 SGHVS and CDR2 FQNEAQ. The CDR3 extends over 15 amino acids. The DNA for the CDR3 is TGTGCCAGCAGCCCGAGGACAGGGCGCAATCAGCCCCAGCATTTT. It encodes CASSPRTGRNQPQHF.

This clone was seen only once. The J gene is TRBJ2-5, the V gene TRBV7-9; 7 nucleotides line up with TRBD1. The CDR3 sequence is 14 residues long. The germline V gene has CDR1 SEHNR and CDR2 FQNEAQ (reference sequence). V shed 3 bases, J shed 7 bases, and the junction held 8 bases outside the gene matches. The CDR3 is CASSLPGQGVTQYF. The CDR3 nucleotides read TGTGCCAGCAGCTTGCCAGGCCAGGGGGTGACCCAGTACTTC.

V usage is TRBV27 and J usage is TRBJ1-5, with TRBD1 identical over 9 bases. Trimming removed 5 bases from V and 1 base from J; junction bases left unmatched: 6. CDR1 is MNHEY and CDR2 is SMNVEV in the germline V gene (reference sequence). CDR3 length: 16 residues. In DNA, the CDR3 is TGTGCCAGCAGTAGAAAACAGGGGGCAAGCAATCAGCCCCAGCATTTT. Translation: CASSRKQGASNQPQHF.

The V and J genes are TRBV3-1 (or the pseudogene TRBV3-2) and TRBJ2-3; 7 bases fit TRBD2. Germline loops: CDR1 LGHDT, CDR2 YNNKEL (reference sequence). The V gene end was trimmed by 6 bases and the J gene end by 0 bases; junction bases not matched to a gene: 0. The CDR3 sequence is 13 residues long. The CDR3 is CASRLASTDTQYF. The CDR3 DNA follows: TGTGCCAGCAGACTAGCGAGCACAGATACGCAGTATTTT.

This clone was counted a few times. V and J are TRBV5-1 and TRBJ2-3; TRBD2 might be the D (6 bases). In germline, CDR1 is SGHRS, CDR2 YFSETQ. Trimming removed 4 bases at V and 2 bases at J, with 14 bases between. This CDR3 contains 15 residues. The CDR3 here is CASSGDSTITDTQYF. CDR3 sequence (DNA): TGCGCCAGCAGCGGGGACTCTACGATCACAGATACGCAGTATTTT.

This clone was recorded a few times. This chain connects TRBV10-3 to TRBJ2-7; 8 bases fit TRBD1. There are 15 residues in the CDR3. V shed 6 bases, J shed 1 base, and the junction held 8 bases outside the gene matches. Per the germline V gene, CDR1 is ENHRY and CDR2 is SYGVKD. CDR3 DNA: TGTGCCATCAGGGATACCGGGACAGGTTCCTACGAGCAGTACTTC. This translates into CAIRDTGTGSYEQYF.

The V and J genes are TRBV25-1 and TRBJ2-6, with a weak D call TRBD1 (6 bases). V was shortened by 4 bases and J by 4 bases, with 11 bases between the two germline ends. The CDR3 is made up of 15 amino acids. Germline loops: CDR1 MGHDK, CDR2 SYGVNS. The CDR3 bases are TGTGCCAGCAGTGTAAACAGGGTAGGGGCCAACGTCCTGACTTTC. Amino acids: CASSVNRVGANVLTF.